This T cell receptor beta chain originates from a study of graft-versus-host responses after intestinal transplantation. The CDR3 covers 13 residues. Trimming stripped 4 bases from V and 5 bases from J, with 12 bases between. Germline CDR1 and CDR2: SGHDT and YYEEEE. TCRdb keeps only in-frame clones here, not all; method: immunoSEQ multiplex PCR. The repertoire holds fewer than 30,000 clones, with 85% to 95% as singletons. The TCR was taken from a human patient who received an intestinal transplant, so some T cells may come from the graft donor. V gene TRBV5-6 combines with J gene TRBJ1-1; D may be TRBD1 (6 bases). The sample consisted of PBMCs, taken 66 days after intestinal transplant. As DNA, the CDR3 is TGTGCCAGCAGCCATAGTACAGGGACTGAAGCTTTCTTT. Translation: CASSHSTGTEAFF.